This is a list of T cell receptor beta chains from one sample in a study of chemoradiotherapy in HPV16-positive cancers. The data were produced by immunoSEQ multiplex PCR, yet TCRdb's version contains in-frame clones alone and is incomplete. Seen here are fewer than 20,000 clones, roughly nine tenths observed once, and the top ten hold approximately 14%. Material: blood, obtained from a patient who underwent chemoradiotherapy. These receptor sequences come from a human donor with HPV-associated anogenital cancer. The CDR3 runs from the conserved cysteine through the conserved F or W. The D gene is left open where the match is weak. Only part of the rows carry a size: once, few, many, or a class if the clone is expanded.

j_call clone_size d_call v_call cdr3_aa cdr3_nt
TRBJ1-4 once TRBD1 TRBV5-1 CASSLEGAGNEKLFF TGCGCCAGCAGCTTGGAGGGGGCTGGTAATGAAAAACTGTTTTTT
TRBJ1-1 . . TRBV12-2 CASRLNRGRLTEAFF TGTGCAAGTCGCTTAAACAGGGGCCGGTTGACTGAAGCTTTCTTT
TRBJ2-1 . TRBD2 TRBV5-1 CASCELAGGYNEQFF TGCGCCAGCTGCGAACTAGCGGGGGGTTACAATGAGCAGTTCTTC
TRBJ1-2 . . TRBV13 CASSSTGEGVYGYTF TGTGCCAGCAGCTCCACAGGTGAGGGAGTCTATGGCTACACCTTC
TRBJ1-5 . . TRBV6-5 CASSSGLGEGQPQHF TGTGCCAGCAGTTCGGGACTCGGGGAGGGTCAGCCCCAGCATTTT
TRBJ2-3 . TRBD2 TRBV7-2 CASSLDRAGASSTDTQYF TGTGCCAGCAGCTTAGACCGAGCGGGGGCCTCAAGCACAGATACGCAGTATTTT
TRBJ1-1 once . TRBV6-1 CASSFGRMNTEAFF TGTGCCAGCAGCTTCGGTAGGATGAACACTGAAGCTTTCTTT
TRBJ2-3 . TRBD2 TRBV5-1 CASSSAGGRFTQYF TGCGCCAGCAGCTCAGCGGGGGGGCGGTTTACGCAGTATTTT
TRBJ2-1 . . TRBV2 CASRQGGSYNEQFF TGTGCCAGCAGGCAGGGTGGTTCCTACAATGAGCAGTTCTTC
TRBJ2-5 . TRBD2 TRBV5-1 CASSPGTSGGEETQYF TGCGCCAGCAGCCCGGGGACTAGCGGGGGGGAAGAGACCCAGTACTTC
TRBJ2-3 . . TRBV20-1 CSYYSTDTQYF TGCAGTTACTACAGCACAGATACGCAGTATTTT
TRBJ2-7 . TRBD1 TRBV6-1 CASKSQGAVYEQYF TGTGCCAGCAAATCTCAGGGGGCGGTCTACGAGCAGTACTTC
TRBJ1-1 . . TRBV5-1 CASSQGMNTEAFF TGCGCCAGCAGCCAGGGTATGAACACTGAAGCTTTCTTT
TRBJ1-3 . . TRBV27 CASSNSDGIGNTIYF TGTGCCAGCAGTAACTCTGACGGGATTGGAAACACCATATATTTT
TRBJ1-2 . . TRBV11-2 CASSYRAHYGYTF TGTGCCAGCAGTTATCGGGCCCACTATGGCTACACCTTC
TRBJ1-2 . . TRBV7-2 CASGSGIYYGYTF TGTGCCAGCGGATCAGGGATTTACTATGGCTACACCTTC
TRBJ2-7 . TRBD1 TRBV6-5 CASRLTGAYEQYF TGTGCCAGCAGGTTGACAGGGGCCTACGAGCAGTACTTC
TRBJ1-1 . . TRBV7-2 CASSLGPMNTEAFF TGTGCCAGCAGCTTAGGGCCTATGAACACTGAAGCTTTCTTT
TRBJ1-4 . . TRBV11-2 CASSLGRATNEKLFF TGTGCCAGCAGCTTAGGCAGGGCAACTAATGAAAAACTGTTTTTT
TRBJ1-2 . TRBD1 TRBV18 CASSPTGDNYGYTF TGTGCCAGCTCACCCACAGGGGATAACTATGGCTACACCTTC
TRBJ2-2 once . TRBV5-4 CASSLGQPGGELFF TGTGCCAGCAGCTTGGGGCAGCCGGGCGGGGAGCTGTTTTTT
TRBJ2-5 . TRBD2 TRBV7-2 CASSLGGGQETQYF TGTGCCAGCAGCCTTGGGGGGGGCCAAGAGACCCAGTACTTC
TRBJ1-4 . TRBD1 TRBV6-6 CASRGAGGEDEKLFF TGTGCCAGCAGGGGAGCAGGGGGCGAAGATGAAAAACTGTTTTTT
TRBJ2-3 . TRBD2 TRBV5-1 CASSQSGGGSGRTDTQYF TGCGCCAGCAGCCAAAGCGGGGGGGGCTCGGGGCGCACAGATACGCAGTATTTT
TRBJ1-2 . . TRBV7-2 CASSPTGWSNYGYTF TGTGCCAGCAGCCCCACAGGGTGGTCCAACTATGGCTACACCTTC
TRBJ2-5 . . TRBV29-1 CSPVMPPGETQYF TGCAGCCCCGTAATGCCACCCGGGGAGACCCAGTACTTC
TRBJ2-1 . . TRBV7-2 CASSWGTEQFF TGTGCCAGCAGCTGGGGGACTGAGCAGTTCTTC
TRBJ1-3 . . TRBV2 CASSDWGGTGNTIYF TGTGCCAGCAGTGATTGGGGAGGGACTGGAAACACCATATATTTT
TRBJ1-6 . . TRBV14 CASSFPGRNSPLHF TGTGCCAGCAGCTTCCCGGGGAGGAATTCACCCCTCCACTTT
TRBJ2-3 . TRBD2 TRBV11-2 CASSLLAGGSTDTQYF TGTGCCAGCAGCTTACTAGCGGGGGGTAGCACAGATACGCAGTATTTT
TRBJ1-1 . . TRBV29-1 CSVAQGRGEAFF TGCAGCGTTGCTCAGGGTCGAGGTGAAGCTTTCTTT
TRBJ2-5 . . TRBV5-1 CASSLGGLQETQYF TGCGCCAGCAGCTTGGGGGGGTTACAAGAGACCCAGTACTTC
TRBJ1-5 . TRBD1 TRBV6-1 CASNPGQGLNQPQHF TGTGCCAGCAATCCGGGACAGGGCCTCAATCAGCCCCAGCATTTT
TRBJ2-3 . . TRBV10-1 CASSPGGTDTQYF TGCGCCAGCAGTCCAGGAGGCACAGATACGCAGTATTTT
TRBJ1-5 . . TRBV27 CASSHRDSNQPQHF TGTGCCAGCAGTCACCGGGACAGCAATCAGCCCCAGCATTTT
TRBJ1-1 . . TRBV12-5 CASGLDWDRIFNTEAFF TGTGCTAGTGGTTTAGACTGGGACCGAATTTTTAACACTGAAGCTTTCTTT
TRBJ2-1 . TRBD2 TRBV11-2 CASSLVLGRGQFF TGTGCCAGCAGCTTAGTTTTGGGGAGGGGACAGTTCTTC
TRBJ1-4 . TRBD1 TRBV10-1 CASPILGTGALYFNEKLFF TGCGCCAGCCCCATATTGGGGACAGGAGCTCTTTACTTCAATGAAAAACTGTTTTTT